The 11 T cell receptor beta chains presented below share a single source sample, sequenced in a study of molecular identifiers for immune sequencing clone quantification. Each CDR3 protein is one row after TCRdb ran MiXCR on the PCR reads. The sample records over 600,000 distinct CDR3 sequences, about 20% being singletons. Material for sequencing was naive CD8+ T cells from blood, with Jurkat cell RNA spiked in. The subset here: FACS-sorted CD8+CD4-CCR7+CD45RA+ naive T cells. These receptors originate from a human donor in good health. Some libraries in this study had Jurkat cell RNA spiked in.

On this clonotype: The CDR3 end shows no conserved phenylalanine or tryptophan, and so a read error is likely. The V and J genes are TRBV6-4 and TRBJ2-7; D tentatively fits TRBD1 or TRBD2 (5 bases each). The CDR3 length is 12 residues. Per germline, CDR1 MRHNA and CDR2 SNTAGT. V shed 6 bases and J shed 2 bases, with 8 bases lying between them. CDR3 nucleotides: TGTGCCAGCAGCGGGACGGCCTACGAGCAGTACTCC. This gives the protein CASSGTAYEQYS.

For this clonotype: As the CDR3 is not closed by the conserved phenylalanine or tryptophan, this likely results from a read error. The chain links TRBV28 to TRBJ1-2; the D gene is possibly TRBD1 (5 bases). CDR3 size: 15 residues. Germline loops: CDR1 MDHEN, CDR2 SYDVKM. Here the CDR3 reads CASRTKQVANYGYTL. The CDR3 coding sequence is TGCGCCAGCAGAACCAAACAGGTAGCTAACTATGGCTACACCCTC.

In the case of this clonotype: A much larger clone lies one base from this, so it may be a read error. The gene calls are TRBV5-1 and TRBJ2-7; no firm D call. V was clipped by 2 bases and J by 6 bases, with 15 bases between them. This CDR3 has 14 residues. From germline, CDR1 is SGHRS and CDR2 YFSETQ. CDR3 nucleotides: TGCGCCAGCAGCTTCGGGCCCCTGGCCAGCGAGCAGTACTTC. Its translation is CASSFGPLASEQYF.

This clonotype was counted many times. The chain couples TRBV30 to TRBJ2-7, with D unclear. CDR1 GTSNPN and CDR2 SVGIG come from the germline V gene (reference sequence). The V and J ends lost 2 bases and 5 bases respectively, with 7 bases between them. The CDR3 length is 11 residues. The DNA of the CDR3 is TGTGCCTGGAGTCTGGACCACGAGCAGTACTTC. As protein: CAWSLDHEQYF. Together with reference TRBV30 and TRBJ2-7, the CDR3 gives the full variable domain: SQTIHQWPATLVQPVGSPLSLECTVEGTSNPNLYWYRQAAGRGLQLLFYSVGIGQISSEVPQNLSASRPQDRQFILSSKKLLLSDSGFYLCAWSLDHEQYFGPGTRLTVT.

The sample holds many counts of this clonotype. CDR3 nucleotide sequence: TGCAGCGTTGAAGGACTAGCGGGAATAAGATCGTCCTACAATGAGCAGTTCTTC. Translated: CSVEGLAGIRSSYNEQFF. V gene TRBV29-1 combines with J gene TRBJ2-1, with 11 bases that match TRBD2. The CDR3 consists of 18 residues. V dropped 1 base and J dropped 1; count of bases not matched to a gene: 9. Germline assignment: CDR1 SQVTM and CDR2 ANQGSEA.

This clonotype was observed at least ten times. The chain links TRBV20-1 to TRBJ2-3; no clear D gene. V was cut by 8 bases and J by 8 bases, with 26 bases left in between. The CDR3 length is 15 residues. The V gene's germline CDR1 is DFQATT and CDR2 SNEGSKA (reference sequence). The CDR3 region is CSSAGTTSSYGTQYF. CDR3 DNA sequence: TGCAGTTCTGCAGGCACTACATCGTCTTACGGTACGCAGTATTTT.

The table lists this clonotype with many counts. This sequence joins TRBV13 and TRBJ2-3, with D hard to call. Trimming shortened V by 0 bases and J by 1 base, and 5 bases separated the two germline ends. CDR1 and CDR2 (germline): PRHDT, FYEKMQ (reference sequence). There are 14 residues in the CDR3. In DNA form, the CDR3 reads TGTGCCAGCAGCTTAGGTGCCCGCACAGATACGCAGTATTTT. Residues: CASSLGARTDTQYF.

CDR3 sequence reads: CASSPNGLDWQIPNTQYF. CDR3 in DNA: TGTGCCAGCAGCCCGAACGGACTAGATTGGCAGATCCCCAATACGCAGTATTTT. This chain links TRBV5-6 with TRBJ2-3; 7 nucleotides agree with TRBD2. The V gene's germline CDR1 is SGHDT and CDR2 YYEEEE. The CDR3 spans 18 residues. The J segment lost 7 bases and the V segment lost 4 bases, leaving 21 bases of the junction unmatched.

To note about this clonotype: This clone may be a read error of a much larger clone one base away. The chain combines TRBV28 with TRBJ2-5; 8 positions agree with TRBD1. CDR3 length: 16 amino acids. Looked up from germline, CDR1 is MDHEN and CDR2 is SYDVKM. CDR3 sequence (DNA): TGTGCCAGCAGTCCACCCTTGACAGGGGTGGAAGAGACCCAGTGCTTC. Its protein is CASSPPLTGVEETQCF.

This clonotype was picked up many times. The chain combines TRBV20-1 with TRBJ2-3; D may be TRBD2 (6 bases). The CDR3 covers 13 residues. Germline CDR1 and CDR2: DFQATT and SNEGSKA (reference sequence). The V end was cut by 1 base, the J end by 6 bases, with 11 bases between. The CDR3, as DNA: TGCAGTGCTAGAGCGGGGGAATCCGATACGCAGTATTTT. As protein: CSARAGESDTQYF.

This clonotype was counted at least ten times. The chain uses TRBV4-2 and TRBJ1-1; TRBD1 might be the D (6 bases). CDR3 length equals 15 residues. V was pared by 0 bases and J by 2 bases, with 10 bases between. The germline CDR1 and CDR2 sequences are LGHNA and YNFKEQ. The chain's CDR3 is CASSQEAGANTEAFF. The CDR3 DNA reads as TGTGCCAGCAGCCAAGAAGCAGGGGCCAACACTGAAGCTTTCTTT.